This TCR beta chain comes out of a study of T cell repertoires in cytomegalovirus infection. The study, taken as a whole, reports: CMV-specific HLA-C-restricted TCR beta clonotypes dominated the ex vivo response.

Each CDR3 protein gets one entry after TCRdb re-called the reads with MiXCR. Of roughly 990,000 distinct CDR3 sequences in the sample, approximately 31% were seen once. The CDR3 spans 14 residues. The germline gives CDR1 MNHEY, CDR2 SVGEGT. The junction had 8 bases not matched to a gene; V was cut back by 7 bases and J by 8 bases. This clonotype came up a few times. The antigen remains unidentified. The chain employs TRBV6-2 or TRBV6-3 and TRBJ2-1; 10 bases line up with TRBD1. The sample consisted of cultured CD8+ T cells from PBMCs, taken from culture after CMV antigen stimulation. This sequence was found in a human donor in good health (CMV status not recorded). Some clones in this sample may be carry-over from other donors' samples. CDR3 in amino acids: CASTRQGAPYEQFF. The CDR3 DNA sequence: TGTGCCAGCACAAGACAGGGGGCGCCGTATGAGCAGTTCTTC.